What follows is one TCR beta chain and its context. Its antigen is unknown. The record originates from a study of T cell repertoires in cytomegalovirus infection. Study conclusions and caveats: Totalled public TCR beta family frequency picked out people who carried CMV plus the relevant HLA. HLA-C-restricted CMV-specific TCR beta clonotypes were dominant in the ex vivo response.

One entry per CDR3 protein, called by TCRdb with MiXCR from the reads. Among hundreds of thousands of distinct CDR3 sequences listed, 35% were seen once. The germline V gene encodes CDR1 SEHNR and CDR2 FQNEAQ (reference sequence). Trimming cost V 5 bases and J 1 base, with 8 bases left between them. This CDR3 contains 13 residues. This clonotype was sampled from a human donor in good health (CMV status not recorded). Some clones in this sample may be carry-over from other donors' samples. The specimen was PBMCs. V is TRBV7-9 and J is TRBJ2-5; D unresolved. The CDR3 protein is CASSRSPQETQYF. The CDR3 DNA follows: TGTGCCAGCAGCCGCTCCCCCCAAGAGACCCAGTACTTC.